This is a list of T cell receptor beta chains from one sample in a study of neoadjuvant anti-PD-1 for oral cavity cancer. The data were produced by immunoSEQ multiplex PCR, yet TCRdb's version contains in-frame clones alone and is incomplete. The sample has 72,000 or so clones, about four fifths seen once. This specimen was PBMCs, taken before nivolumab (anti-PD-1) treatment. The receptors derive from a person between 35 and 79 years old with oral cavity squamous cell carcinoma. The CDR3 runs from the conserved cysteine through the conserved F or W. Each record gives: clone size, J gene, V gene, D gene, CDR3 protein, CDR3 DNA. D genes are given only for firm matches. The size of a clone is reported for some rows only, either as once, few or many, or as a class for expanded clones.

>NA|TRBJ1-6|TRBV4-1|NA
CASTWTPKNSPLHF
TGCGCCAGCACCTGGACCCCGAAAAATTCACCCCTCCACTTT
>NA|TRBJ2-6|TRBV6-1|NA
CASSEFSASGANVLTF
TGTGCCAGCAGTGAGTTTAGTGCTTCTGGGGCCAACGTCCTGACTTTC
>once|TRBJ1-2|TRBV28|NA
CASSGNSYTF
TGTGCCAGCAGTGGGAATTCCTACACCTTC
>NA|TRBJ1-5|TRBV5-8|NA
CASSLWDQPQHF
TGTGCCAGCAGCTTGTGGGATCAGCCCCAGCATTTT
>NA|TRBJ2-1|TRBV11-2|TRBD2
CASSASWKTSGSRGHEQFF
TGTGCCAGCAGCGCCAGCTGGAAGACTAGCGGGAGTAGGGGCCATGAGCAGTTCTTC
>NA|TRBJ2-2|TRBV5-1|NA
CASSWGANTGELFF
TGCGCCAGCAGTTGGGGGGCTAACACCGGGGAGCTGTTTTTT
>NA|TRBJ1-1|TRBV30|NA
CAWSVQSGWNTEAFF
TGTGCCTGGAGTGTACAATCGGGGTGGAACACTGAAGCTTTCTTT
>NA|TRBJ1-2|TRBV27|NA
CASSLEFTTRDYYGYTF
TGTGCCAGCAGTTTAGAATTTACAACCCGGGATTACTATGGCTACACCTTC
>NA|TRBJ2-7|TRBV5-5|NA
CASSLQGSYEQYF
TGTGCCAGCAGCTTACAGGGTTCCTACGAGCAGTACTTC
>NA|TRBJ2-3|TRBV28|NA
CASSLGQGADTQYF
TGTGCCAGCAGTTTGGGGCAGGGTGCAGATACGCAGTATTTT
>NA|TRBJ2-7|TRBV27|TRBD2
CASSLQGGYEQYF
TGTGCCAGCAGTTTACAGGGAGGGTACGAGCAGTACTTC
>NA|TRBJ1-2|TRBV2|NA
CASREGVLGGDYGYTF
TGTGCCAGCAGGGAGGGGGTACTAGGAGGGGACTATGGCTACACCTTC
>NA|TRBJ2-5|TRBV5-1|TRBD2
CASSAGTSVETQYF
TGCGCCAGCAGCGCCGGGACTAGTGTTGAGACCCAGTACTTC
>NA|TRBJ1-1|TRBV7-8|TRBD1
CASSLDRLNTEAFF
TGTGCCAGCAGCTTGGACAGGTTGAACACTGAAGCTTTCTTT